The TCR beta chain described here comes from a study of cytomegalovirus exposure and HLA in healthy donors (dated by TCRdb to 2017 to 2019). In the study overall: A later analysis indicated that the 120 or so validation repertoires were generated on the platform also employed for the 670 or so repertoires of the first cohort. The aim of the study was to test whether cataloging public T cell receptors could identify signatures of past pathogen exposure. A separate validation cohort of some 130 different subjects was used in addition to the roughly 670-subject first cohort. The study combined high-throughput TCR immunosequencing, statistical association of individual TCRs with disease status, and machine learning to predict cytomegalovirus infection status.

The donors were included in the validation cohort of some 110 subjects, a group kept apart from the approximately 700-subject first cohort. The germline V end is reduced by 0 bases and the J end by 4 bases; junction bases left unmatched: 8. Inclusive of the bounding cysteine and phenylalanine, the CDR3 is 16 residues long. Left in the record is the CDR3 DNA by itself, 48 bases read in frame from the first base. From a lookup of the germline V gene, CDR1 and CDR2 are KGHSH and LQKENI. What the research found in general, with its limitations: A few of the identified cytomegalovirus-associated TCR beta chains were confirmed in vitro to be specific for cytomegalovirus antigens. All 130 or so repertoires were used to score co-occurrence in the validation cohort in a later analysis, because that analysis had no HLA typing for the cohort. The classifier was reported to diagnose cytomegalovirus status with high specificity and sensitivity in both the original cohort and the validation cohort. Most TCR sequences were seen in very few donors, while some public TCRs were found in many individuals. The study gave a list of 150 to 200 TCR beta chains associated with cytomegalovirus. The authors suggested that the approach could potentially be generalized to other disease states and immunological phenotypes. In a later analysis, TCRs clustered in the first cohort were found to also tend to co-occur in the 120 validation repertoires, with around 94% of cluster scores above 0.

Libraries came from the immunoSEQ multiplex PCR assay. The original methods were these. A statistical classification framework was built for diagnosing cytomegalovirus status from the catalog of TCR beta chain sequences. TCRdb provides this immuneACCESS table in a form limited to in-frame rearrangements. Some clones are lacking; in checked studies, under half of them reflect an unresolved V gene, and why the rest are absent is not known. For V, J and clone size, that table is used; D and trimming come from the DNA. The sample has roughly 300,000 clones on record, roughly 88% of them singletons. Over 0.85% of the sample belongs to the ten largest clones. In regard to this clone: Its antigen target is currently unknown. Per-nucleotide qualities are absent, and no much larger clonotype sits a single base away.

Sequencing input: PBMCs. Recombination connected TRBV18 to TRBJ1-2; TRBD1 fits 7 bases in the junction. This clonotype was sampled from a woman aged 18 to 35 in good health and CMV-seronegative. The nucleotide sequence reads as follows: TGTGCCAGCTCACCACCAACAGGGGATGGTCGCTATGGCTACACCTTC. It translates to CASSPPTGDGRYGYTF.